This T cell receptor beta chain was profiled in a study of blood T cell repertoires in COVID-19. Study at large: Donors in the United States, Italy and Spain gave samples during acute or convalescent COVID-19. The cDNA or gDNA used as material had been derived from T cells, B-cell-depleted T cells, or PBMCs.

Data came from immunoSEQ multiplex PCR; TCRdb stores just in-frame clones and leaves some out. Counted here are about 170,000 clones, approximately 79% occurring once; the ten biggest clones make up about 20%. This CDR3 is built from 15 residues. Germline lookup yields CDR1 LNHDA and CDR2 SQIVND (reference sequence). V lost 3 bases and J lost 2; bases outside the gene matches: 5. This sequence was found in a woman aged 70-85 years in a cohort exposed to, infected with or recovered from COVID-19 (not recorded which). V gene TRBV19 combines with J gene TRBJ2-3, with 7 bases that match TRBD1. Sequences were obtained from PBMCs or T cells enriched from blood (not recorded which). In nucleotides, the CDR3 is TGTGCCAGTAGTATTCAGGGACAGCACACAGATACGCAGTATTTT. It is translated as CASSIQGQHTDTQYF. Looking up the rest from reference TRBV19 and TRBJ2-3 gives the full variable domain: DGGITQSPKYLFRKEGQNVTLSCEQNLNHDAMYWYRQDPGQGLRLIYYSQIVNDFQKGDIAEGYSVSREKKESFPLTVTSAQKNPTAFYLCASSIQGQHTDTQYFGPGTRLTVL.